The T cell receptor (beta chain) described here comes from a study of cytomegalovirus exposure and HLA in healthy donors. Study-level points and caveats: With high specificity and sensitivity, the classifier reportedly diagnosed cytomegalovirus status.

Notes on this clone: Its specificity is unknown.

TCRdb's copy holds only in-frame clones and misses some; the assay was immunoSEQ multiplex PCR. The data hold 250,000 or so clones, with about 87% observed a single time. Donors came from a validation cohort of over 100 subjects, distinct from the first 666-subject cohort. The CDR3 contains 14 residues. Trimming cost V 6 bases and J 2 bases, with 11 bases left between them. Germline CDR1 reads MDHEN; CDR2 reads SYDVKM. This clonotype originated in a man aged 18 to 30 in good health and CMV-seronegative. This chain links TRBV28 with TRBJ2-1; perhaps TRBD1 as D (5 bases). Sequences were obtained from PBMCs. CDR3 DNA sequence: TGTGCCAGCAGCCCGTTGGGGCCCTACAATGAGCAGTTCTTC. Translation gives CASSPLGPYNEQFF.